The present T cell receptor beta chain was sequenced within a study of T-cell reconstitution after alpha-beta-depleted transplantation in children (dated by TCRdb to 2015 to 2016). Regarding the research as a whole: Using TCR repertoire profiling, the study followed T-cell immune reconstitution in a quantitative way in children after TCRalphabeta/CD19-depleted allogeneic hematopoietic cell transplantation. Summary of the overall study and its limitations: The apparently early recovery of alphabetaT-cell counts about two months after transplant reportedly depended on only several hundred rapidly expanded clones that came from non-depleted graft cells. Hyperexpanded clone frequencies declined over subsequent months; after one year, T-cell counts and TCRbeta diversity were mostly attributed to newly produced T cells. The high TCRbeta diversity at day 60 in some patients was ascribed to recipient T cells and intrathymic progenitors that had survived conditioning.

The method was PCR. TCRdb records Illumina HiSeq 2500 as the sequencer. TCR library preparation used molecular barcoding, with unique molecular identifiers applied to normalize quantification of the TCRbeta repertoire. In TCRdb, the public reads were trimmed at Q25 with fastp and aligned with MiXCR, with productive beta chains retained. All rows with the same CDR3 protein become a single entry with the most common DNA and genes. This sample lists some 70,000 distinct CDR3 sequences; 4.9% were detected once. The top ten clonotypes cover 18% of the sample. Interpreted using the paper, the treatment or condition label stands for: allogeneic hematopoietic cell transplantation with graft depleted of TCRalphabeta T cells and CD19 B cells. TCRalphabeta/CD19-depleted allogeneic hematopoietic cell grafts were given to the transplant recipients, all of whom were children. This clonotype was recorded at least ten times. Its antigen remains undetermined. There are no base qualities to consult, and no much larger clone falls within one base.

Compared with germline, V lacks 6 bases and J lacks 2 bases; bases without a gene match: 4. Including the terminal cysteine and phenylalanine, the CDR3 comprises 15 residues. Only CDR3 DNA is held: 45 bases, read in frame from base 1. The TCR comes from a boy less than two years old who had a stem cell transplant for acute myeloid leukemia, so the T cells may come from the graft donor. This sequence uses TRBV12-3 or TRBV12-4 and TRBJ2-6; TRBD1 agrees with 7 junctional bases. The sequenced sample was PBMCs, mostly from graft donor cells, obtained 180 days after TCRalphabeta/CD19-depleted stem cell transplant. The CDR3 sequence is CASSPGTAGANVLTF. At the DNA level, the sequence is TGTGCCAGCAGCCCCGGGACAGCTGGGGCCAACGTCCTGACTTTC.